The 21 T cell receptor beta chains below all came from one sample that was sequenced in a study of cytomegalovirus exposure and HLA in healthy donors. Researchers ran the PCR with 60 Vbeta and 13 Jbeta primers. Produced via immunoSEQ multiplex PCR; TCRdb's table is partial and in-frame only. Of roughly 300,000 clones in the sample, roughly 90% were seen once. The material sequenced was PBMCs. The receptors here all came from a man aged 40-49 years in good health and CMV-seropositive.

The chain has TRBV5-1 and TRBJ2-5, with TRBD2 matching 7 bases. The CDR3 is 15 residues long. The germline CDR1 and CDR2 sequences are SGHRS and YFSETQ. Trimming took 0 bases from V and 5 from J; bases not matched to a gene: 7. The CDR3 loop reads CASSLEKAGWETQYF. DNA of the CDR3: TGCGCCAGCAGCTTGGAAAAAGCGGGGTGGGAGACCCAGTACTTC.

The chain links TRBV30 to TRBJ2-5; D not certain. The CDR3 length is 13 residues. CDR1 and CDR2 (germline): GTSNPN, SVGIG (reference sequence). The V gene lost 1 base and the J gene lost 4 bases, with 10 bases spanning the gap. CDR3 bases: TGTGCCTGGAGTGGTAATAGCCGAGAGACCCAGTACTTC. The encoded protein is CAWSGNSRETQYF. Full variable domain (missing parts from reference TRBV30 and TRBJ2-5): SQTIHQWPATLVQPVGSPLSLECTVEGTSNPNLYWYRQAAGRGLQLLFYSVGIGQISSEVPQNLSASRPQDRQFILSSKKLLLSDSGFYLCAWSGNSRETQYFGPGTRLLVL.

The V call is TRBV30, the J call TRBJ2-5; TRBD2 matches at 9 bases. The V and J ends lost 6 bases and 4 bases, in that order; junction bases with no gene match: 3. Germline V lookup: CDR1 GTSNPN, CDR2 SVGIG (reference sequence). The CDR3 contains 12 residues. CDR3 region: CACASGTETQYF. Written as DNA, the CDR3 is TGTGCCTGTGCTAGCGGGACAGAGACCCAGTACTTC.

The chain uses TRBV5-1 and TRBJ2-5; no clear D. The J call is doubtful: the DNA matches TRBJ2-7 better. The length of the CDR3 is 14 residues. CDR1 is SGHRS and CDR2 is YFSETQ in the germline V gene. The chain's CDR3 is CASSPQDTPYEQYF. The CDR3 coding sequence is TGCGCCAGCAGCCCCCAAGACACCCCCTACGAGCAGTACTTC.

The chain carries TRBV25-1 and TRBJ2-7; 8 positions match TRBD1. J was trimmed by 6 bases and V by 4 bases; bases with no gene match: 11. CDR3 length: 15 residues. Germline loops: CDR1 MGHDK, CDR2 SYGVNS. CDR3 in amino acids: CASSVWGQAVSEQYF. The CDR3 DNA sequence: TGTGCCAGCAGTGTATGGGGACAGGCCGTTTCCGAGCAGTACTTC.

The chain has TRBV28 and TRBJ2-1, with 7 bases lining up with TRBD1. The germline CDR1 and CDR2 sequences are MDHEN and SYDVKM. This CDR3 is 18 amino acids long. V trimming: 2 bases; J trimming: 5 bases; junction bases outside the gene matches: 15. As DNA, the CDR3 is TGTGCCAGCAGTTTAAGGTCTTGGAGGAGACAGGGCCACAATGAGCAGTTCTTC. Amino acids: CASSLRSWRRQGHNEQFF.

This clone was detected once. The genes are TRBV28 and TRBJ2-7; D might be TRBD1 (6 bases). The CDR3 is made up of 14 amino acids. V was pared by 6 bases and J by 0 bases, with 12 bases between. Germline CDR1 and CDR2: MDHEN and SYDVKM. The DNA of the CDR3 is TGTGCCAGCAGAGTACAGGGTACCTCCTACGAGCAGTACTTC. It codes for CASRVQGTSYEQYF.

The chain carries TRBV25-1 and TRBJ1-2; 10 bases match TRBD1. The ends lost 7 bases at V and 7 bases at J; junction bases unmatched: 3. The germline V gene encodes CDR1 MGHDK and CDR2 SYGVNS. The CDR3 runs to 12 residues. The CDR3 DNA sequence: TGTGCCAGCACGGGACAGGGGCCTGGCTACACCTTC. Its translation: CASTGQGPGYTF.

This CDR3 reads CASSLLSQAPIGELFF. In nucleotides, the CDR3 is TGTGCCAGCAGCTTGTTGTCACAGGCGCCTATCGGGGAGCTGTTTTTT. The chain recombines TRBV5-8 with TRBJ2-2; possible D gene TRBD1, 5 bases. Germline lookup yields CDR1 SGHTS and CDR2 YDEGEE. There are 16 residues in the CDR3. Trimming shortened V by 1 base and J by 7 bases, and 17 bases separated the two germline ends. Based on the CDR3 plus reference TRBV5-8 and TRBJ2-2, the full variable domain is EAGVTQSPTHLIKTRGQQATLRCSPISGHTSVYWYQQALGLGLQFLLWYDEGEERNRGNFPPRFSGRQFPNYSSELNVNALELEDSALYLCASSLLSQAPIGELFFGEGSRLTVL.

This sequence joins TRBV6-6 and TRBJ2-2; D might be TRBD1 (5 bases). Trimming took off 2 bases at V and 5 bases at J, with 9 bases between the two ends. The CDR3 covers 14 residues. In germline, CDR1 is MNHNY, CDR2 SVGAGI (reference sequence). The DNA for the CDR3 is TGTGCCAGCAGTTACCGCAGGGTAACCGGGGAGCTGTTTTTT. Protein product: CASSYRRVTGELFF.

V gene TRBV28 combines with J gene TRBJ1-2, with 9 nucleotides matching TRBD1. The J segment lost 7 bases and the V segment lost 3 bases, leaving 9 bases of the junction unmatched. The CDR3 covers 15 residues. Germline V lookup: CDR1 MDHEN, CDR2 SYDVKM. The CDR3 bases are TGTGCCAGCAGTTTCAACAGGGGGCCGGGGGGTGGCTACACCTTC. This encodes CASSFNRGPGGGYTF.

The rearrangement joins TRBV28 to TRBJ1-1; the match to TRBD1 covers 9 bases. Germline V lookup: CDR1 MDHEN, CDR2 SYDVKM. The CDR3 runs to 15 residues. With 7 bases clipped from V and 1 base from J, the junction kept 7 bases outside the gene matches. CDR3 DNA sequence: TGTGCCAGCACTTGGGACAGGGCAACGAACACTGAAGCTTTCTTT. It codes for CASTWDRATNTEAFF.

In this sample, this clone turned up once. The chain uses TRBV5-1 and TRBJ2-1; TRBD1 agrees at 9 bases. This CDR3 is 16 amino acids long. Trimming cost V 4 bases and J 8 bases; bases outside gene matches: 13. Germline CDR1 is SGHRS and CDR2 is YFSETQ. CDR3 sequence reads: CASSGAGTGLRYEQFF. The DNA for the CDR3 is TGCGCCAGCAGCGGCGCCGGGACAGGGTTACGCTATGAGCAGTTCTTC. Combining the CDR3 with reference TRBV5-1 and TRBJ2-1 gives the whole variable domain KAGVTQTPRYLIKTRGQQVTLSCSPISGHRSVSWYQQTPGQGLQFLFEYFSETQRNKGNFPGRFSGRQFSNSRSEMNVSTLELGDSALYLCASSGAGTGLRYEQFFGPGTRLTVL.

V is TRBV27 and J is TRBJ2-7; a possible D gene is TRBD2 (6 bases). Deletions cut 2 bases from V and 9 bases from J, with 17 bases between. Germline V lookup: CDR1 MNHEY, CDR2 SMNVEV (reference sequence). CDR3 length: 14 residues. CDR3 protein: CASSLVAGSSGQYF. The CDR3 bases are TGTGCCAGCAGTTTAGTGGCGGGATCCTCGGGGCAGTACTTC.

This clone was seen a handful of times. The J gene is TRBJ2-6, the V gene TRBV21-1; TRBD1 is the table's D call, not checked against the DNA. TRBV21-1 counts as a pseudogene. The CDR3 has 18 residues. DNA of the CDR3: TGTGCCAGCAGCAAAGAGAACAGGTCGCTCTCTGGGGCCAACGTCCTGACTTTC. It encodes CASSKENRSLSGANVLTF.

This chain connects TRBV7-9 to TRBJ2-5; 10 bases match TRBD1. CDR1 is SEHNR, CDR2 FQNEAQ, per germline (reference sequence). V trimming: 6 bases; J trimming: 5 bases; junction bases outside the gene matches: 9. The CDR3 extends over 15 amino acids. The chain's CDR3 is CASRRRDRGAETQYF. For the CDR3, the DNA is TGTGCCAGCAGACGCCGGGACAGGGGCGCGGAGACCCAGTACTTC.

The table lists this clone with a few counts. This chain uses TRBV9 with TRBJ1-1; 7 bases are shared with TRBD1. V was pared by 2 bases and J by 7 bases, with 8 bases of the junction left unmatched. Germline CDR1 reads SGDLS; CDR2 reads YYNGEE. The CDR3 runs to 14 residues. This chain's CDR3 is CASSVDNRDSEAFF. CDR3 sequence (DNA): TGTGCCAGCAGCGTGGACAACCGGGACAGTGAAGCTTTCTTT.

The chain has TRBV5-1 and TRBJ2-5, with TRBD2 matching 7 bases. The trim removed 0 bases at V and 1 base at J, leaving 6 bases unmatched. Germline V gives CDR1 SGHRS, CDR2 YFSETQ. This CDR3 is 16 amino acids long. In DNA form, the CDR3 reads TGCGCCAGCAGCTTGGTGGGGGGAGGGTTCCAAGAGACCCAGTACTTC. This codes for CASSLVGGGFQETQYF. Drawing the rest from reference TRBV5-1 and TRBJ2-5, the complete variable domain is KAGVTQTPRYLIKTRGQQVTLSCSPISGHRSVSWYQQTPGQGLQFLFEYFSETQRNKGNFPGRFSGRQFSNSRSEMNVSTLELGDSALYLCASSLVGGGFQETQYFGPGTRLLVL.

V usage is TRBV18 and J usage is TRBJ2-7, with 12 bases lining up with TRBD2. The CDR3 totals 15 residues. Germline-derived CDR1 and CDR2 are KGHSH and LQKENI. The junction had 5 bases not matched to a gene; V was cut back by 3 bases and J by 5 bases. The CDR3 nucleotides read TGTGCCAGCTCACCCGGACTAGCGGGGAGCGACGAGCAGTACTTC. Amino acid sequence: CASSPGLAGSDEQYF.

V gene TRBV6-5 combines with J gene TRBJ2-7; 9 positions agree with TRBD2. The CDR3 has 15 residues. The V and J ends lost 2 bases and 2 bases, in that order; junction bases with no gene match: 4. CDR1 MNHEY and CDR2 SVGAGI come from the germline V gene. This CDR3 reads CASSYEPSGAYEQYF. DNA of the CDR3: TGTGCCAGCAGTTACGAGCCTAGCGGGGCCTACGAGCAGTACTTC.

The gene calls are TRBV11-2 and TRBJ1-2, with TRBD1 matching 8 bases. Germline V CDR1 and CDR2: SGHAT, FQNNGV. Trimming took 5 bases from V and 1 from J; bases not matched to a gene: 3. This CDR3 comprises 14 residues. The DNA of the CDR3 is TGTGCCAGCAGCCCAGGACAGGGTAACTATGGCTACACCTTC. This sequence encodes CASSPGQGNYGYTF.